The rows below give T cell receptor beta chains drawn from one sample of a study of preoperative IRX-2 immunotherapy in early breast cancer. The table came from immunoSEQ multiplex PCR; TCRdb's copy has only in-frame clones and leaves some out. The sample lists about 23,000 clones; 75% to 90% were seen once. The source was tumor tissue, collected after IRX-2 immunotherapy. These receptors were taken from a human donor with breast cancer. Both conserved end residues are part of each CDR3. The order of the fields is CDR3 DNA, CDR3 protein, V gene, J gene, D gene, clone size. A D gene is named only where the DNA matches it firmly. Clone size is shown for a subset of rows, as once, few, many or a class of expanded clone.

CDR3 DNA: TGTGCCAGCAGCTTAGTGGGAAATCAGCCCCAGCATTTT
CDR3 protein: CASSLVGNQPQHF
V gene: TRBV7-2
J gene: TRBJ1-5
D gene: NA
clone size: NA

CDR3 DNA: TGTGCCAGCAGAGGGGACGAGGAAAAACTGTTTTTT
CDR3 protein: CASRGDEEKLFF
V gene: TRBV6-5
J gene: TRBJ1-4
D gene: NA
clone size: NA

CDR3 DNA: TGTGCCATCAGATTTGGACCGGAGATTAACACTGAAGCTTTCTTT
CDR3 protein: CAIRFGPEINTEAFF
V gene: TRBV10-3
J gene: TRBJ1-1
D gene: NA
clone size: NA

CDR3 DNA: TGTGCCAGCAGCTTGAGGACTAGCTACTACAATGAGCAGTTCTTC
CDR3 protein: CASSLRTSYYNEQFF
V gene: TRBV5-4
J gene: TRBJ2-1
D gene: TRBD2
clone size: NA

CDR3 DNA: TGTGCCTGGAGTTCCGCCTCGAAGCAGTACTTC
CDR3 protein: CAWSSASKQYF
V gene: TRBV30
J gene: TRBJ2-7
D gene: NA
clone size: NA

CDR3 DNA: TGTGCCAGCAGTGGGACTAGCGGAAAGTTGGCCTATCAAGAGACCCAGTACTTC
CDR3 protein: CASSGTSGKLAYQETQYF
V gene: TRBV25-1
J gene: TRBJ2-5
D gene: TRBD2
clone size: NA

CDR3 DNA: TGCGCCAGCAGCTTCGACATGGGTTTGGGTGGCTACACCTTC
CDR3 protein: CASSFDMGLGGYTF
V gene: TRBV5-1
J gene: TRBJ1-2
D gene: NA
clone size: few

CDR3 DNA: TGTGCCAGCAGCTTCTTAAGGGGTGAGCAGTTCTTC
CDR3 protein: CASSFLRGEQFF
V gene: TRBV5-6
J gene: TRBJ2-1
D gene: NA
clone size: NA

CDR3 DNA: TGTGCCAGCAGAGATCTGGACAGGGGGCTTGGAAACACCATATATTTT
CDR3 protein: CASRDLDRGLGNTIYF
V gene: TRBV11-2
J gene: TRBJ1-3
D gene: TRBD1
clone size: once

CDR3 DNA: TGTGCCAGCAGCCCTGCGGGAGGGTCCGGGGAGCTGTTTTTT
CDR3 protein: CASSPAGGSGELFF
V gene: TRBV7-7
J gene: TRBJ2-2
D gene: TRBD2
clone size: NA

CDR3 DNA: TGCGCCAGCAGCCAGCGTGGGAGGGGCACAACTAATGAAAAACTGTTTTTT
CDR3 protein: CASSQRGRGTTNEKLFF
V gene: TRBV4-1
J gene: TRBJ1-4
D gene: NA
clone size: NA

CDR3 DNA: TGCGCCAGCAGCTTGGATTTTAGGGGGCTTGGCACAGATACGCAGTATTTT
CDR3 protein: CASSLDFRGLGTDTQYF
V gene: TRBV5-1
J gene: TRBJ2-3
D gene: TRBD1
clone size: NA

CDR3 DNA: TGTGCCAGCAGCTTAGTGGGGCGGGGCAGGGGAAATGGCTACACCTTC
CDR3 protein: CASSLVGRGRGNGYTF
V gene: TRBV11-2
J gene: TRBJ1-2
D gene: NA
clone size: NA

CDR3 DNA: TGCAGCGTTGGAGCAACAGGGGGTTGGAGGGAGACCCAGTACTTC
CDR3 protein: CSVGATGGWRETQYF
V gene: TRBV29-1
J gene: TRBJ2-5
D gene: TRBD1
clone size: NA

CDR3 DNA: TGTGCCAGCAGCCGGACGGCCCAAGAGACCCAGTACTTC
CDR3 protein: CASSRTAQETQYF
V gene: TRBV7-9
J gene: TRBJ2-5
D gene: NA
clone size: NA

CDR3 DNA: TGCGCCAGCAGCTTGCCCAGGTCGAGTAACTACGAGCAGTACTTC
CDR3 protein: CASSLPRSSNYEQYF
V gene: TRBV5-1
J gene: TRBJ2-7
D gene: NA
clone size: NA

CDR3 DNA: TGTGCCTGGAACAGCGGGGGGCGGTTGGCAGATACGCAGTATTTT
CDR3 protein: CAWNSGGRLADTQYF
V gene: TRBV30
J gene: TRBJ2-3
D gene: TRBD2
clone size: NA

CDR3 DNA: TGTGCCAGCAGCTTAACAGGAAACACTGAAGCTTTCTTT
CDR3 protein: CASSLTGNTEAFF
V gene: TRBV7-9
J gene: TRBJ1-1
D gene: NA
clone size: NA

CDR3 DNA: TGTGCCAGCAGGGTCCTTCCGCCTAGTTACAATGAGCAGTTCTTC
CDR3 protein: CASRVLPPSYNEQFF
V gene: TRBV6-5
J gene: TRBJ2-1
D gene: NA
clone size: once

CDR3 DNA: TGCGCCAGCAGCCAAGATCTGGGGACAGGGGTAGCGGAAAAACTGTTTTTT
CDR3 protein: CASSQDLGTGVAEKLFF
V gene: TRBV4-3
J gene: TRBJ1-4
D gene: TRBD1
clone size: NA

CDR3 DNA: TGTGCCAGCAGCTTGGCGGCAGCCACAGATACGCAGTATTTT
CDR3 protein: CASSLAAATDTQYF
V gene: TRBV5-8
J gene: TRBJ2-3
D gene: NA
clone size: NA

CDR3 DNA: TGCAGCGTTGAAGGCCAGGGGGCCTACGAGCAGTACTTC
CDR3 protein: CSVEGQGAYEQYF
V gene: TRBV29-1
J gene: TRBJ2-7
D gene: TRBD1
clone size: NA

CDR3 DNA: TGTGCCAGTACCCACAACCCCCAGGGACCAGAGACCCAGTACTTC
CDR3 protein: CASTHNPQGPETQYF
V gene: TRBV19
J gene: TRBJ2-5
D gene: NA
clone size: NA

CDR3 DNA: TGTGCCAGCAGTTTGGGACAGTCAAGGGAAAAACTGTTTTTT
CDR3 protein: CASSLGQSREKLFF
V gene: TRBV28
J gene: TRBJ1-4
D gene: TRBD1
clone size: NA

CDR3 DNA: TGTGCCAGCAGCCAAGAGGTAGCGGAGAGCTCCTACGAGCAGTACTTC
CDR3 protein: CASSQEVAESSYEQYF
V gene: TRBV4-2
J gene: TRBJ2-7
D gene: NA
clone size: NA

CDR3 DNA: TGCGCCAGCAGCCAACAACAGGGGAGATTCTATGGCTACACCTTC
CDR3 protein: CASSQQQGRFYGYTF
V gene: TRBV4-1
J gene: TRBJ1-2
D gene: TRBD1
clone size: once

CDR3 DNA: TGTGCCAGCAGTGACTCTCGCCCGGGACCCATACCCTACGAGCAGTACTTC
CDR3 protein: CASSDSRPGPIPYEQYF
V gene: TRBV7-9
J gene: TRBJ2-7
D gene: NA
clone size: NA

CDR3 DNA: TGTGCCAGTAGGACAGGTGCCTCTGGAAACACCATATATTTT
CDR3 protein: CASRTGASGNTIYF
V gene: TRBV19
J gene: TRBJ1-3
D gene: NA
clone size: NA

CDR3 DNA: TGTGCCAGCCAGGGAAACTTCTACGAGCAGTACTTC
CDR3 protein: CASQGNFYEQYF
V gene: TRBV19
J gene: TRBJ2-7
D gene: NA
clone size: NA

CDR3 DNA: TGCGCCAGCAGCCCGACTAGCGTGGCGATTGGGGAGCAGTTCTTC
CDR3 protein: CASSPTSVAIGEQFF
V gene: TRBV5-1
J gene: TRBJ2-1
D gene: TRBD2
clone size: NA

CDR3 DNA: TGTGCCAGCACCCTCGGGAAGAATCAGCCCCAGCATTTT
CDR3 protein: CASTLGKNQPQHF
V gene: TRBV7-2
J gene: TRBJ1-5
D gene: NA
clone size: few

CDR3 DNA: TGTGCCAGTGCCGTTGGGGATGGAAACACCATATATTTT
CDR3 protein: CASAVGDGNTIYF
V gene: TRBV19
J gene: TRBJ1-3
D gene: NA
clone size: NA

CDR3 DNA: TGTGCCAGCAGTTTGGGCAGGGGAGGCTACACCTTC
CDR3 protein: CASSLGRGGYTF
V gene: TRBV28
J gene: TRBJ1-2
D gene: NA
clone size: NA

CDR3 DNA: TGCGCCAGCAGCCAAGGTGGGGGGGGAACGGTGCAGCCCCAGCATTTT
CDR3 protein: CASSQGGGGTVQPQHF
V gene: TRBV4-3
J gene: TRBJ1-5
D gene: NA
clone size: NA

CDR3 DNA: TGTGCCAGCAAGTGGGTCAGTAGTTATGGCTACACCTTC
CDR3 protein: CASKWVSSYGYTF
V gene: TRBV28
J gene: TRBJ1-2
D gene: NA
clone size: NA

CDR3 DNA: TGTGCCAGCAGTGAATCAGGGGGACTAGCGGGGGGAATGGGCAGGACAGATACGCAGTATTTT
CDR3 protein: CASSESGGLAGGMGRTDTQYF
V gene: TRBV6-1
J gene: TRBJ2-3
D gene: TRBD2
clone size: NA

CDR3 DNA: TGTGCCAGCAGTGCGGAAGGGCCCACCTACGAGCAGTACTTC
CDR3 protein: CASSAEGPTYEQYF
V gene: TRBV6-1
J gene: TRBJ2-7
D gene: NA
clone size: few

CDR3 DNA: TGTGCCAGCAGCTCCGGACTAGCGGGGGCTGAGCAGTACTTC
CDR3 protein: CASSSGLAGAEQYF
V gene: TRBV11-3
J gene: TRBJ2-7
D gene: TRBD2
clone size: NA

CDR3 DNA: TGTGCCAGCAGCTTACGGGAGAGGGGTAGAGATACGCAGTATTTT
CDR3 protein: CASSLRERGRDTQYF
V gene: TRBV11-2
J gene: TRBJ2-3
D gene: NA
clone size: NA

CDR3 DNA: TGCGCCAGCAGCCCGCTGGATCTCGCATACGAGCAGTACTTC
CDR3 protein: CASSPLDLAYEQYF
V gene: TRBV5-1
J gene: TRBJ2-7
D gene: NA
clone size: NA

CDR3 DNA: TGTGCCTGGAGTAGGGGCTCCACAGATACGCAGTATTTT
CDR3 protein: CAWSRGSTDTQYF
V gene: TRBV30
J gene: TRBJ2-3
D gene: NA
clone size: NA

CDR3 DNA: TGTGCCAGCAGCTCTACAGGGGACAGGGCCGGGCAGCCCCAGCATTTT
CDR3 protein: CASSSTGDRAGQPQHF
V gene: TRBV7-6
J gene: TRBJ1-5
D gene: TRBD1
clone size: NA

CDR3 DNA: TGTGCCAGCACACTAAATCCAGGTCAGCCCCAGCATTTT
CDR3 protein: CASTLNPGQPQHF
V gene: TRBV2
J gene: TRBJ1-5
D gene: NA
clone size: once

CDR3 DNA: TGTGCCAGCAGTGGAGGACGCTGGGGAGAATATGGCTACACCTTC
CDR3 protein: CASSGGRWGEYGYTF
V gene: TRBV6-1
J gene: TRBJ1-2
D gene: NA
clone size: NA

CDR3 DNA: TGTGCCAGCAGGGACTGGGACTACACAGATACGCAGTATTTT
CDR3 protein: CASRDWDYTDTQYF
V gene: TRBV2
J gene: TRBJ2-3
D gene: TRBD2
clone size: NA

CDR3 DNA: TGCGCCAGCAGCCCCGGGTTAGCGGGGGGGAGGAACACCGGGGAGCTGTTTTTT
CDR3 protein: CASSPGLAGGRNTGELFF
V gene: TRBV10-1
J gene: TRBJ2-2
D gene: TRBD2
clone size: NA

CDR3 DNA: TGCAGTGCTAGTAGAAGCAATGAGCAGTTCTTC
CDR3 protein: CSASRSNEQFF
V gene: TRBV20-1
J gene: TRBJ2-1
D gene: NA
clone size: few